This T cell receptor (beta chain) was sequenced for a study of blood T cells in healthy people across ages. Study conclusions and caveats: Since the PBMCs were unsorted, naive and antigen-experienced cells could not be conclusively compared.

Together with a sample-barcoded 5' primer, a J-beta primer mix was included in a second PCR lasting roughly 6 to 12 cycles. All samples yielded 2.5 million or more CDR3-containing paired-end reads. In TCRdb, the 5' RACE reads were re-called with MiXCR into one record per CDR3 protein. The table lists more than 500,000 distinct CDR3 sequences, over 25% of them singletons. Trimming stripped 2 bases from V and 0 bases from J, with 13 bases between. Looked up from germline, CDR1 is MNHNS and CDR2 is SASEGT. The CDR3 extends over 17 amino acids. A few counts support this clonotype. The target antigen is unknown. Donors gave roughly 10 milliliters of peripheral blood apiece. This sample also appeared in a second study, on T cells of mothers and their children. That source notes: The study found thymic selection shapes TCR recombination output similarly in related and unrelated pairs.

This chain links TRBV6-1 with TRBJ1-4; D is undetermined. The clonotype comes from a boy between 2 and 10 years old in good health. Sequencing input: blood. As DNA, the CDR3 is TGTGCCAGCAGTGAATCTGGGTCGGGAACAACTAATGAAAAACTGTTTTTT. This gives the protein CASSESGSGTTNEKLFF.